Listed below are T cell receptor beta chains from one sample, sequenced in a study of cytomegalovirus exposure and HLA in healthy donors. Produced via immunoSEQ multiplex PCR; TCRdb's table is partial and in-frame only. The repertoire holds 130,000 to 150,000 clones, 70% to 80% seen once, with around 2.5% in the top ten. Material for sequencing was PBMCs. These TCRs come from a woman between 18 and 29 years old in good health and CMV-seropositive. The conserved cysteine and the conserved F or W are not part of the CDR3 here.

>TRBV13|TRBJ1-2
ASSSRDRRLYGYT
>TRBV5-4|TRBJ2-4
ASSLGQGENIQY
>TRBV6-6|TRBJ1-1
ASSQTASYEAF
>TRBV19|TRBJ2-1
ASSIMASVVNEQF
>TRBV5-1|TRBJ1-5
ASSLGQGDNQPQH
>TRBV2|TRBJ1-3
ASSEEEGLHSGNTIY
>TRBV4-1|TRBJ2-5
ASSQDGPGGEETQY
>TRBV2|TRBJ1-1
ASARDRGEVEAF
>TRBV5-1|TRBJ2-2
ASSLMQGRTGELF
>TRBV19|TRBJ1-4
ASSNTGTGSEKLF
>TRBV19|TRBJ2-7
ASRRTGYKNYEQY
>TRBV4-1|TRBJ2-5
ASSQGDRAQETQY
>TRBV5-1|TRBJ2-1
ATTGPGFDEQF
>TRBV6-6|TRBJ2-3
ASSYSTSGATDTQY
>TRBV19|TRBJ1-1
ASSPQVLNTEAF
>TRBV6-5|TRBJ1-6
ASRGGQNYNSPLH
>TRBV5-1|TRBJ1-1
ASSNMRKGSGQGASEAF
>TRBV5-4|TRBJ1-6
ASSLRGQNSPLH
>TRBV6-5|TRBJ2-1
ASSEGLAGGNEQF
>TRBV21-1|TRBJ1-2
ASSKEDRGGYT
>TRBV5-1|TRBJ2-7
ASSLGSSYEQY
>TRBV6-4|TRBJ2-1
ASSGLRGHEQF
>TRBV10-3|TRBJ1-3
ASHSGNTIY
>TRBV11-2|TRBJ2-7
ASSPRTGSYEQY
>TRBV15|TRBJ2-3
ATSSEGRLTDTQY
>TRBV5-4|TRBJ2-1
ASSRPGLASDEQF
>TRBV6-4|TRBJ2-5
ASSAYGWGGRETQY
>TRBV27|TRBJ2-7
ASSLSVSAYEQY
>TRBV6-5|TRBJ2-1
ASSYVPGQGTNEQF
>TRBV27|TRBJ1-5
ASSLQFNQPQH
>TRBV6-4|TRBJ2-1
ASSDLAGGHNEQF
>TRBV7-2|TRBJ1-1
ASAYNGRVNTEAF
>TRBV6-1|TRBJ1-2
ASSEPGISYGYT
>TRBV6-5|TRBJ2-1
ASSYSTSVFYNEQF
>TRBV2|TRBJ2-3
ASRGLGDTQY
>TRBV6-1|TRBJ2-7
ASSEAGGPSYEQY
>TRBV4-1|TRBJ2-7
ASSHAATGVSDEQY
>TRBV5-1|TRBJ1-3
ASSVTPTQDTIY
>TRBV5-6|TRBJ2-5
ASSFPGQFQETQY
>TRBV18|TRBJ2-1
ASSPSDRAYNEQF
>TRBV19|TRBJ2-3
ASSSYGFGSGDINTDTQY
>TRBV5-4|TRBJ2-1
ASSLVSGGAGEQF
>TRBV28|TRBJ2-5
ASSSGGGRETQY
>TRBV9|TRBJ2-7
ASSDPGTGVSEQY
>TRBV7-9|TRBJ2-7
ASSGDRVYEQY
>TRBV28|TRBJ2-7
ASSPSDRAYEQY
>TRBV23-1|TRBJ1-6
ASPSGGTCSYNSPLH
>TRBV5-1|TRBJ1-2
ASNRDSSNYGYT
>TRBV4-2|TRBJ2-5
ASSQDPSGGAETQY
>TRBV5-1|TRBJ2-3
ASGAGGFTDTQY
>TRBV19|TRBJ1-6
ASSIGQAMSSYNSPLH
>TRBV30|TRBJ1-5
AWGGTVNQPQH
>TRBV10-3|TRBJ2-7
AISAFQQGFQYPYEQY
>TRBV7-6|NA
ASSSSPGWGGYEQY
>TRBV5-8|TRBJ2-1
ASRHMTGNEQF
>TRBV5-1|TRBJ2-3
ASSLASGNTQY
>TRBV6-1|TRBJ1-5
ASIATGSQPQH
>TRBV19|TRBJ1-1
ASSIRFFDFTEAF